The entry below describes one TCR beta chain. Every subset had its genomic DNA shared out evenly among several immunoSEQ plates. Data came from immunoSEQ multiplex PCR; TCRdb stores just in-frame clones and leaves some out. Among about 1 million clones listed, around 75% were seen once. Germline V gives CDR1 SGHAT, CDR2 FQNNGV. This CDR3 contains 16 residues. V dropped 5 bases and J dropped 2 bases, with 18 bases sitting between them. This entry is derived from a study of shared clonotypes between healthy human individuals. The chain employs TRBV11-2 and TRBJ2-5; maybe TRBD2 (6 bases). This clonotype originated in a man younger than 35 in good health. The specimen sequenced was memory CD4+ T cells sorted from blood. The sample's subset: CD45RA-negative fraction. The CDR3 DNA sequence: TGTGCCAGCAGCCCCCGTCTTGGCGGACTACAAGAGACCCAGTACTTC. It encodes CASSPRLGGLQETQYF.